The rows below give T cell receptor beta chains drawn from one sample of a study of T cell responses to AZD1222 COVID-19 vaccine. The table came from immunoSEQ multiplex PCR; TCRdb's copy has only in-frame clones and leaves some out. The table has approximately 140,000 clones, 90% seen once. This specimen was peripheral blood, taken 28 days after the second AZD1222 dose. The origin of the receptors is an adult who received the AZD1222 COVID-19 vaccine. The CDR3 runs from the conserved cysteine through the conserved F or W. A D gene is named only where the DNA matches it firmly. Some rows have no size entry. The others give once, few or many, or a class for an expanded clone.

len	abundance	v_gene	d_gene	j_gene	CDR3aa	CDR3nt
15	-	TRBV6-5	-	TRBJ1-6	CASRIQGGDNSPLHF	TGTGCCAGCAGGATACAGGGAGGGGATAATTCACCCCTCCACTTT
13	-	TRBV2	-	TRBJ2-2	CASHTGNTGELFF	TGTGCCAGCCATACAGGGAACACCGGGGAGCTGTTTTTT
13	-	TRBV14	-	TRBJ1-2	CASSSIQTSGYTF	TGTGCCAGCAGCTCGATTCAGACAAGCGGCTACACCTTC
12	-	TRBV12-3/TRBV12-4	-	TRBJ1-1	CASSPAYTEAFF	TGTGCCAGCAGTCCCGCATACACTGAAGCTTTCTTT
16	-	TRBV5-1	TRBD2	TRBJ2-7	CASSLAGSSGTYEQYF	TGCGCCAGCAGCTTGGCCGGGTCTAGCGGAACCTACGAGCAGTACTTC
16	once	TRBV4-1	TRBD1	TRBJ1-2	CASSQERTGSTYGYTF	TGCGCCAGCAGCCAAGAGCGGACAGGGTCTACCTATGGCTACACCTTC
15	-	TRBV19	TRBD1	TRBJ2-5	CASQTGLPGGETQYF	TGTGCCAGCCAGACAGGACTCCCAGGGGGAGAGACCCAGTACTTC
14	-	TRBV28	-	TRBJ2-7	CASSAVKAGDEQYF	TGTGCCAGCAGCGCCGTCAAGGCTGGGGACGAGCAGTACTTC
14	-	TRBV7-2	TRBD1	TRBJ2-7	CASSLGTGRYEQYF	TGTGCCAGCAGCTTAGGGACAGGCCGGTACGAGCAGTACTTC
14	once	TRBV30	-	TRBJ2-5	CAWSGVPTGETQYF	TGTGCCTGGAGCGGAGTCCCCACCGGAGAGACCCAGTACTTC
11	-	TRBV6-2/TRBV6-3	-	TRBJ1-6	CASSYGPNLHF	TGTGCCAGCAGTTACGGACCGAACCTCCACTTT
13	-	TRBV30	-	TRBJ2-1	CAWSVSGGSRCVF	TGTGCCTGGAGTGTATCCGGCGGTAGTAGGTGCGTCTTC
13	few	TRBV5-4	TRBD1	TRBJ1-1	CASRPSGTAEAFF	TGTGCCAGCAGACCATCAGGGACAGCTGAAGCTTTCTTT
15	-	TRBV3-1/TRBV3-2	TRBD1	TRBJ2-1	CASSPPGQGNNEQFF	TGTGCCAGCAGCCCGCCGGGACAGGGGAACAATGAGCAGTTCTTC
13	-	TRBV12-3/TRBV12-4	-	TRBJ2-7	CASSLGHSYEQYF	TGTGCCAGCAGTCTCGGACACTCCTACGAGCAGTACTTC
14	-	TRBV5-1	TRBD1	TRBJ2-7	CASSLATGDYEQYF	TGCGCCAGCAGCTTGGCGACAGGGGACTACGAGCAGTACTTC